This TCR beta chain is from a study of T cell responses to AZD1222 COVID-19 vaccine. The germline CDR1 and CDR2 sequences are SNHLY and FYNNEI. The CDR3 is 14 amino acids. The V gene end was trimmed by 2 bases and the J gene end by 5 bases; junction bases not matched to a gene: 4. Study-level points and caveats: Spike-specific TCR repertoires showed rising breadth and depth after two AZD1222 doses. Nearly half of spike-specific TCRs reportedly go after variant regions that carry no mutations. Vaccine-related CD4 TCRs covered spike, predominating at 160-218 and 743-854.

Turning to this clone: Its antigen is not identified.

The repertoire was sequenced with immunoSEQ multiplex PCR; TCRdb's copy has only in-frame clones and lacks some. The data contain about 150,000 clones, approximately 78% of them singletons. This material consisted of peripheral blood, taken on day 0 of MenACWY control vaccination. The chain combines TRBV2 with TRBJ2-7; 9 bases map to TRBD2. This clonotype was obtained from an adult in good health. CDR3 residues: CASSESLAGNEQYF. CDR3 sequence (DNA): TGTGCCAGCAGTGAATCGCTAGCGGGGAACGAGCAGTACTTC.